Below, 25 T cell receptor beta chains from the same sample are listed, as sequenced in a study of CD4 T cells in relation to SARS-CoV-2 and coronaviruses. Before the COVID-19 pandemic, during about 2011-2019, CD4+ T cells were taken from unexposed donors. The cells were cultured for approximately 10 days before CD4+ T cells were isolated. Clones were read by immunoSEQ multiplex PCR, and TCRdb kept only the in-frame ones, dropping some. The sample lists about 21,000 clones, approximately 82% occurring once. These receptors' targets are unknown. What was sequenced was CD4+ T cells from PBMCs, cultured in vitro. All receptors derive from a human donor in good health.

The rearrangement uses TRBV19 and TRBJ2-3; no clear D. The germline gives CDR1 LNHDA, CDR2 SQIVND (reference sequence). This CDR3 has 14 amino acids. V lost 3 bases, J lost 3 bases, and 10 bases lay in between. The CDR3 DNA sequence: TGTGCCAGTAGTATTAGATGGGGAACAGATACGCAGTATTTT. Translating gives CASSIRWGTDTQYF.

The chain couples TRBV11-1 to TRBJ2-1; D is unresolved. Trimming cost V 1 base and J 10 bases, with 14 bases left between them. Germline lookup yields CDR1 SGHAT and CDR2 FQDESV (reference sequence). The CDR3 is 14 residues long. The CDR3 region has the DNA TGTGCCAGCAGCTTAGGTCAGCTAATAATGGAGCAGTTCTTC. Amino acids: CASSLGQLIMEQFF.

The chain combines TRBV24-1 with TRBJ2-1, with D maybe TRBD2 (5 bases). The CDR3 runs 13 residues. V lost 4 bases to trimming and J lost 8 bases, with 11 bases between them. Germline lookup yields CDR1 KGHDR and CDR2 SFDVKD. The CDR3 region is CATSEEGFYEQFF. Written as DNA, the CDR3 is TGTGCCACCAGTGAAGAGGGCTTCTATGAGCAGTTCTTC.

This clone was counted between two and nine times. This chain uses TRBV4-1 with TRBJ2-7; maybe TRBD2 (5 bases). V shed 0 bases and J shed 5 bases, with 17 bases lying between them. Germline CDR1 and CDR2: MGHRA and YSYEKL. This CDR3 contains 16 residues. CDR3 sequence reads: CASSQEGVSSWHEQYF. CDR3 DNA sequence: TGCGCCAGCAGCCAAGAGGGCGTGTCTAGCTGGCACGAGCAGTACTTC.

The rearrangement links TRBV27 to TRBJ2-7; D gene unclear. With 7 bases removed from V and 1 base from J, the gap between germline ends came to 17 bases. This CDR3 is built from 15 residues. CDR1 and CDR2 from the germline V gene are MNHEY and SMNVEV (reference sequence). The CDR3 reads CASTDHGYGSYEQYF. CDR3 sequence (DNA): TGTGCCAGCACCGACCACGGGTACGGATCCTACGAGCAGTACTTC.

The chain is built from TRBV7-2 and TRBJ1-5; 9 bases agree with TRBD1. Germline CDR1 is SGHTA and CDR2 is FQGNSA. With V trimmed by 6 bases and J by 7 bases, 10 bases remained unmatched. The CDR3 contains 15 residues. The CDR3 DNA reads TGTGCCAGCAGATTACCGGGACAGGGTTCCCAGCCCCAGCATTTT. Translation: CASRLPGQGSQPQHF.

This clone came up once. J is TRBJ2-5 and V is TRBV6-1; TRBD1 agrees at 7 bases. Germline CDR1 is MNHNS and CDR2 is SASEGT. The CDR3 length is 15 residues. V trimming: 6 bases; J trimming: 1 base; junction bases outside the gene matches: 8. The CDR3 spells CASRPGQTLQETQYF. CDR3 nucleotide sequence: TGTGCCAGCAGGCCGGGACAGACTCTCCAAGAGACCCAGTACTTC.

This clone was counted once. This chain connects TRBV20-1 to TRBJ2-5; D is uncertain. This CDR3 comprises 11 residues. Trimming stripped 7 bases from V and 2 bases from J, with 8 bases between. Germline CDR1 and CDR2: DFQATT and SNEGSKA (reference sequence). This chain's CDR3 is CSGGSQETQYF. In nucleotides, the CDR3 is TGCAGTGGAGGAAGTCAAGAGACCCAGTACTTC.

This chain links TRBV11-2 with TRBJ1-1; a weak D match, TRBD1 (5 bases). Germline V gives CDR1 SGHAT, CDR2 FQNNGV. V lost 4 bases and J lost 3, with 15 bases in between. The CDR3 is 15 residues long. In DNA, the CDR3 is TGTGCCAGCAGCTCCGGGGGACCGACGGACACTGAAGCTTTCTTT. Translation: CASSSGGPTDTEAFF.

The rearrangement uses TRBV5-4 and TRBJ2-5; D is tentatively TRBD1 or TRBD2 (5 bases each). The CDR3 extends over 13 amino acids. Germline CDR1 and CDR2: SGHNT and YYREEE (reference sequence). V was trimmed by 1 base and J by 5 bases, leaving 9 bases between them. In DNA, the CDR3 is TGTGCCAGCAGCTTGTTCTGGGGGGAGACCCAGTACTTC. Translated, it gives CASSLFWGETQYF.

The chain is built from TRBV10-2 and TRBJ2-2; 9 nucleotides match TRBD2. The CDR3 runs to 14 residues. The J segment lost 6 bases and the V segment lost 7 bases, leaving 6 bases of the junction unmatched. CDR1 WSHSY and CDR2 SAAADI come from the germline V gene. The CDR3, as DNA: TGCGCCAGCAATTTAGCGGGAGTGGCCGGGGAGCTGTTTTTT. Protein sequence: CASNLAGVAGELFF.

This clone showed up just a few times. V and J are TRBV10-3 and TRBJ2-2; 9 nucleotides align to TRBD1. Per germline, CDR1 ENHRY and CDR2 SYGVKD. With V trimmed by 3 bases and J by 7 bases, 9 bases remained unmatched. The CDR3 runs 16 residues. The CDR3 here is CAISDPGTGMDGELFF. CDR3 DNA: TGTGCCATCAGTGACCCCGGGACAGGGATGGACGGGGAGCTGTTTTTT.

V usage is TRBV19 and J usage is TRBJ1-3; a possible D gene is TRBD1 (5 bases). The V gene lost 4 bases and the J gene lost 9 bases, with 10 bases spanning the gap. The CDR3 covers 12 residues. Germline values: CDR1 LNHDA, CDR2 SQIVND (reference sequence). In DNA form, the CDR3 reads TGTGCCAGTAGTACGACGGGGGGCACCATATATTTT. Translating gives CASSTTGGTIYF. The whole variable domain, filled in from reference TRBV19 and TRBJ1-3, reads DGGITQSPKYLFRKEGQNVTLSCEQNLNHDAMYWYRQDPGQGLRLIYYSQIVNDFQKGDIAEGYSVSREKKESFPLTVTSAQKNPTAFYLCASSTTGGTIYFGEGSWLTVV.

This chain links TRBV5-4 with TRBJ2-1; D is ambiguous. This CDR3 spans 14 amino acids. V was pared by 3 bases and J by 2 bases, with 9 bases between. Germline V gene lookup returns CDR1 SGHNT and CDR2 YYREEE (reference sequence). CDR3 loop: CASSSGGAYNEQFF. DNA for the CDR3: TGTGCCAGCAGCTCTGGTGGAGCCTACAATGAGCAGTTCTTC.

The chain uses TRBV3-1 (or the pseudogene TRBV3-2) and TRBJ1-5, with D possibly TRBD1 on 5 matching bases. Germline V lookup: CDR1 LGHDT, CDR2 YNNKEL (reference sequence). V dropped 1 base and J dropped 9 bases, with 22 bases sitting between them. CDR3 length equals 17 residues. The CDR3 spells CASSQASVVGPGGPQHF. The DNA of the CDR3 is TGTGCCAGCAGCCAAGCAAGCGTCGTAGGACCCGGGGGGCCCCAGCATTTT.

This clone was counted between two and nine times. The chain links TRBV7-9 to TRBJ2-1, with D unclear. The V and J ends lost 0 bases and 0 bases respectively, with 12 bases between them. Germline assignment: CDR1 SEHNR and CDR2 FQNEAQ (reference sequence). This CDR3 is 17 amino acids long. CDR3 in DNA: TGTGCCAGCAGCTTAGCCCTCGGGCGGAGCTCCTACAATGAGCAGTTCTTC. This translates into CASSLALGRSSYNEQFF.

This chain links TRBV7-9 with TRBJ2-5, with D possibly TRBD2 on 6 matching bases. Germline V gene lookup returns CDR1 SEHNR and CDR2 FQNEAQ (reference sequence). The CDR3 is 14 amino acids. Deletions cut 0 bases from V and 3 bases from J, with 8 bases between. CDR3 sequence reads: CASSLAPGEETQYF. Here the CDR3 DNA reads TGTGCCAGCAGCTTAGCGCCGGGGGAAGAGACCCAGTACTTC.

The DNA of the CDR3 is TGTGCCAGCAGTCGGACAGTAACCAACACTGAAGCTTTCTTT. Protein: CASSRTVTNTEAFF. The V call is TRBV6-5, the J call TRBJ1-1; D possibly corresponds to TRBD1 (6 bases). The germline V and J ends were trimmed by 5 bases and 2 bases, with 12 bases remaining between them. Germline loops: CDR1 MNHEY, CDR2 SVGAGI. The CDR3 has 14 amino acids.

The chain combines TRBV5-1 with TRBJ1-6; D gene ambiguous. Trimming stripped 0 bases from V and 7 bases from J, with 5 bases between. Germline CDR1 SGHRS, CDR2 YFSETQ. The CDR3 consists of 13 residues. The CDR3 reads CASSLDRNSPLHF. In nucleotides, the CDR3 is TGCGCCAGCAGCTTGGATCGAAATTCACCCCTCCACTTT.

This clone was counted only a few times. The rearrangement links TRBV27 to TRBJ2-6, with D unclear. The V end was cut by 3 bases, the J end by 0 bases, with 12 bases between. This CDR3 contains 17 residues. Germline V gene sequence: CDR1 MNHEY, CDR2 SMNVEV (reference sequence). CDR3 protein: CASSFRTKSSGANVLTF. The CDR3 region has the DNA TGTGCCAGCAGTTTCCGGACCAAGAGCTCTGGGGCCAACGTCCTGACTTTC.

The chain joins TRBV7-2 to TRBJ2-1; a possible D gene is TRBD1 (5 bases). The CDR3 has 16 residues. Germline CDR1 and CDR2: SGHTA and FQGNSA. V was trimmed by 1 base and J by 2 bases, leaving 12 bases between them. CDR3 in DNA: TGTGCCAGCAGCTTAGAGGGGCTAACCCCCTACAATGAGCAGTTCTTC. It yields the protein CASSLEGLTPYNEQFF.

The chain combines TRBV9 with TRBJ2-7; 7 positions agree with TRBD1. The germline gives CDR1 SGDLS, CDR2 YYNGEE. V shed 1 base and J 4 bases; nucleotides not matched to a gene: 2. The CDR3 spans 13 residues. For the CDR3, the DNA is TGTGCCAGCAGCGTAAGGGACAGATACGAGCAGTACTTC. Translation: CASSVRDRYEQYF.

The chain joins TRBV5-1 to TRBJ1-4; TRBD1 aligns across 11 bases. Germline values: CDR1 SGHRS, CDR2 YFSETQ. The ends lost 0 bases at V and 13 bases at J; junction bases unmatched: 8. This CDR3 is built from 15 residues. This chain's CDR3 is CASSLAAGQGALLFF. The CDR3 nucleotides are TGCGCCAGCAGCTTGGCTGCCGGACAGGGGGCGTTACTGTTTTTT.

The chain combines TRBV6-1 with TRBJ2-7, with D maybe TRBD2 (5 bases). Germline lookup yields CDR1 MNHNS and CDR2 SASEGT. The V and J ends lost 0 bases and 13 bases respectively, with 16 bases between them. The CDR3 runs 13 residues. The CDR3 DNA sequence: TGTGCCAGCAGTGAAGCGCAGACTACGGGGAATTACTTC. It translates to CASSEAQTTGNYF.

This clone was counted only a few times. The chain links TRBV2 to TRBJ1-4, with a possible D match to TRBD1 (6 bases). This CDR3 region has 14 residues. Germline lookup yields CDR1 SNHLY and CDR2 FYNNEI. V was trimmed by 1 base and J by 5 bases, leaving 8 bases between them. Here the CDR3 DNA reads TGTGCCAGCAGTGAAGACAGGGTAAATGAAAAACTGTTTTTT. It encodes CASSEDRVNEKLFF.